The next 5 T cell receptor beta chains were all read from a single sample in a study of tumor and adjacent non-tumor tissue in lung cancer. The library came from three nested PCR rounds adapted from ARM-PCR protocols. Via MiXCR, TCRdb re-called the multiplex PCR reads, giving one row per CDR3 protein. The sample contains approximately 76,000 distinct CDR3 sequences, roughly 75% of which appear only once. No cell sorting was done before RNA was extracted from the tissue. The sample consisted of lung tumor tissue. These receptors all come from a woman in her 70s with non-small cell lung cancer.

With regard to this clonotype: Its ends do not fully match the called genes, so a read error is possible. The rearrangement links TRBV5-1 to TRBJ2-7; 7 bases agree with TRBD2. The CDR3 spans 11 residues. The germline V gene encodes CDR1 SGHRS and CDR2 YFSETQ. The DNA of the CDR3 is TGCCCCAGCGGGACTTCGTACGAGCAGTACTTC. This gives the protein CPSGTSYEQYF.

The CDR3 region is CASSLGVLASNEQFF. Written as DNA, the CDR3 is TGTGCCAGCAGCTTAGGCGTCCTTGCAAGCAATGAGCAGTTCTTC. The chain combines TRBV11-3 with TRBJ2-1; D unresolved. CDR1 is SGHNT and CDR2 is YENEEA in the germline V gene. The V gene lost 1 base and the J gene lost 6 bases, with 13 bases spanning the gap. There are 15 residues in the CDR3.

This clonotype was found a few times. Given the absence of the conserved phenylalanine or tryptophan at the CDR3 end, a read error is likely. The V and J genes are TRBV29-1 and TRBJ2-2; 13 nucleotides match TRBD2. The germline V gene has CDR1 SQVTM and CDR2 ANQGSEA. After removal of 6 bases from V and 3 bases from J, the junction contained 4 bases not matched to a gene. The CDR3 is made up of 15 amino acids. The CDR3 loop reads CSVGLAGDYTGELFL. In DNA form, the CDR3 reads TGCAGCGTAGGACTAGCGGGAGACTACACCGGGGAGCTGTTTCTT.

This clonotype came up a few times. J is TRBJ2-5 and V is TRBV5-1; weak D call: TRBD2 (6 bases). The ends were cut back, 4 bases at V and 2 bases at J, with 12 bases in the middle. CDR1 SGHRS and CDR2 YFSETQ come from the germline V gene. The CDR3 is made up of 14 amino acids. This chain's CDR3 is CASSPGSEQETQYF. The DNA of the CDR3 is TGCGCCAGCAGCCCCGGGAGTGAACAAGAGACCCAGTACTTC.

Worth noting for this clonotype: The CDR3 carries no conserved terminal phenylalanine or tryptophan, so it likely arises from a read error. The V gene is TRBV11-3, the J gene TRBJ2-5; D may be TRBD2 (5 bases). Germline-derived CDR1 and CDR2 are SGHNT and YENEEA. CDR3 length equals 13 residues. In nucleotides, the CDR3 is TGTGCCAGCAACTTAGCCGGTTTGGAGGCCCAGTACTCC. Translation: CASNLAGLEAQYS.